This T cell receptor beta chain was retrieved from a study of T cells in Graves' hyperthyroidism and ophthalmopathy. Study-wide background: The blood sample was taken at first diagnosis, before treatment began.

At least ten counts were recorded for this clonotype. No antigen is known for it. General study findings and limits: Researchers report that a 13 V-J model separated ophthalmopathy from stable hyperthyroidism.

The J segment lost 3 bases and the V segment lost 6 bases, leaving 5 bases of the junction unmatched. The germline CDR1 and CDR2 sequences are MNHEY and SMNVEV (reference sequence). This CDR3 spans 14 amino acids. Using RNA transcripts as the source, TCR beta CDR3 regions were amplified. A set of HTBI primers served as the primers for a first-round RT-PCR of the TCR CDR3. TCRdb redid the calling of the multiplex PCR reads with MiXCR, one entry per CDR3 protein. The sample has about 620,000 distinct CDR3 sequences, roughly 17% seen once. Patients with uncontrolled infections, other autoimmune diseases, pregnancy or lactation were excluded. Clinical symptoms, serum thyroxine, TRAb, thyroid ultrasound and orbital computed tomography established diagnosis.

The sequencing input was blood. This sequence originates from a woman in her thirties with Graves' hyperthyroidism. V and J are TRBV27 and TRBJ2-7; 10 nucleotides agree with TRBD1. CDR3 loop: CASRSGTGVYEQYF. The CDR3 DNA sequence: TGTGCCAGCAGATCCGGGACAGGGGTCTACGAGCAGTACTTC.